This entry lists 24 T cell receptor beta chains sequenced from one sample in a study of CD8+ T cells in alopecia areata. Isolated RNA was reverse transcribed into cDNA used as the sequencing template. Here immunoSEQ multiplex PCR was the method, and the copy in TCRdb shows in-frame clones only, minus some. In the table there are about 120,000 clones, roughly three fifths of which are singletons. The sample's treatment: oral pan-JAK inhibitor, 5-10 mg twice daily. This sample comprised CD8+ T cells sorted from blood, obtained at week 24, from a patient treated with tofacitinib. These receptor sequences come from a human donor with alopecia areata.

With regard to this clone: Additional DNA sequences in this sample encode the identical CDR3. The gene calls are TRBV30 and TRBJ1-1; possibly TRBD1 for D (6 bases). Germline assignment: CDR1 GTSNPN and CDR2 SVGIG (reference sequence). The CDR3 is 11 amino acids. Trimming stripped 0 bases from V and 8 bases from J, with 7 bases between. CDR3 protein: CAWSVGTEAFF. Written as DNA, the CDR3 is TGTGCCTGGAGTGTCGGGACAGAAGCTTTCTTT. Using reference TRBV30 and TRBJ1-1 for the parts outside the CDR3, the full variable domain is SQTIHQWPATLVQPVGSPLSLECTVEGTSNPNLYWYRQAAGRGLQLLFYSVGIGQISSEVPQNLSASRPQDRQFILSSKKLLLSDSGFYLCAWSVGTEAFFGQGTRLTVV.

This clone was recorded a few times. V and J are TRBV2 and TRBJ2-3, with D tentatively TRBD1 (5 bases). Per germline, CDR1 SNHLY and CDR2 FYNNEI. This CDR3 region has 15 residues. The ends were cut back, 3 bases at V and 0 bases at J, with 10 bases in the middle. CDR3 in DNA: TGTGCCAGCAGTGACGAGACAGCCAGCACAGATACGCAGTATTTT. Translated, it gives CASSDETASTDTQYF.

In the case of this clone: Germline and junction disagree at one end, which may indicate a read error. V usage is TRBV7-7 and J usage is TRBJ2-5; 9 bases agree with TRBD1. This CDR3 is 15 amino acids long. Per the germline V gene, CDR1 is SSHAT and CDR2 is FNYEAQ (reference sequence). The CDR3 protein is CASSAHRGRTETQYF. The DNA for the CDR3 is TGTGCTAGCAGCGCTCACAGGGGGCGCACAGAGACCCAGTACTTC.

As concerns this clone: Since a much larger clone is just one base distant, this may be a read error. Other DNA sequences of this sample code for an identical CDR3. V is TRBV6-4 and J is TRBJ2-3; 10 bases agree with TRBD1. The CDR3 length is 14 residues. CDR1 is MRHNA and CDR2 is SNTAGT in the germline V gene. The trim removed 3 bases at V and 4 bases at J, leaving 1 base unmatched. DNA of the CDR3: TGTGCCAGCAGTGAGGGGACAGGGGCAGATACGCAGTATTTT. Its protein product is CASSEGTGADTQYF.

The genes are TRBV6-5 and TRBJ1-2; no reliable D call. Germline CDR1 is MNHEY and CDR2 is SVGAGI. The CDR3 loop spans 13 amino acids. Trimming pared 6 bases from V and 6 bases from J, leaving 14 bases between. The CDR3 loop reads CASSPPTGNGYTF. The CDR3 bases are TGTGCCAGCAGCCCACCCACGGGTAATGGCTACACCTTC.

This chain joins TRBV7-9 and TRBJ2-7, with D unclear. The V end lost 0 bases, the J end lost 3 bases, and 3 bases lay between the germline ends. The germline V gene has CDR1 SEHNR and CDR2 FQNEAQ (reference sequence). The CDR3 totals 12 residues. DNA of the CDR3: TGTGCCAGCAGCTTAGCGCGCTACGAGCAGTACTTC. It yields the protein CASSLARYEQYF. The entire variable domain, with the rest obtained from reference TRBV7-9 and TRBJ2-7, is as follows: DTGVSQNPRHKITKRGQNVTFRCDPISEHNRLYWYRQTLGQGPEFLTYFQNEAQLEKSRLLSDRFSAERPKGSFSTLEIQRTEQGDSAMYLCASSLARYEQYFGPGTRLTVT.

The V and J genes are TRBV7-8 and TRBJ1-2, with no clear D. The CDR3 is made up of 16 amino acids. V gave up 0 bases and J gave up 1 base, with 12 bases separating them. From germline, CDR1 is SGHVS and CDR2 FQNEAQ. The CDR3 is CASSLASGADNYGYTF. CDR3 DNA: TGTGCCAGCAGCTTAGCGTCCGGAGCTGATAACTATGGCTACACCTTC.

The V call is TRBV27, the J call TRBJ2-7; TRBD1 matches at 9 bases. The CDR3 is made up of 14 amino acids. Losses at the gene ends were 6 bases for V and 8 bases for J; bases not matched to a gene: 11. The germline gives CDR1 MNHEY, CDR2 SMNVEV (reference sequence). The CDR3 DNA reads TGTGCCAGCAGATCCGACAGGGGGATTGTCAAGCAGTACTTC. It encodes CASRSDRGIVKQYF.

Only a few counts were recorded for this clone. The chain recombines TRBV13 with TRBJ2-7; no reliable D call. The CDR3 is made up of 14 amino acids. The V gene lost 1 base and the J gene lost 3 bases, with 10 bases spanning the gap. Germline CDR1 is PRHDT and CDR2 is FYEKMQ (reference sequence). CDR3 sequence: CASSLETRGYEQYF. The CDR3 nucleotides are TGTGCCAGCAGCTTAGAAACCCGTGGCTACGAGCAGTACTTC.

In its sample, this clone was seen a few times. The chain links TRBV28 to TRBJ2-3; 10 bases fit TRBD2. This CDR3 has 15 amino acids. Losses at the gene ends were 6 bases for V and 5 bases for J; bases not matched to a gene: 8. Germline V gene lookup returns CDR1 MDHEN and CDR2 SYDVKM. The CDR3 loop reads CASRSSGGAEDTQYF. DNA for the CDR3: TGTGCCAGCAGGTCAAGCGGGGGGGCCGAAGATACGCAGTATTTT.

Worth noting for this clone: One end of the junction fails to match germline, which may point to a read error. The chain couples TRBV7-3 to TRBJ2-2, with D hard to call. Germline CDR1 reads SGHTA; CDR2 reads FQGTGA. This CDR3 has 12 residues. DNA for the CDR3: TGTGCCAGCAGCCCAAACACCGAGGAGCTGTTTTTT. Protein product: CASSPNTEELFF.

The rearrangement links TRBV4-1 to TRBJ1-2; D perhaps matches TRBD1 (5 bases). V was cut by 0 bases and J by 6 bases, with 11 bases left in between. Germline V CDR1 and CDR2: MGHRA, YSYEKL. The length of the CDR3 is 14 residues. CDR3 amino acids: CASSQDQGGDGYTF. CDR3 in DNA: TGCGCCAGCAGCCAAGATCAGGGAGGAGATGGCTACACCTTC.

The chain carries TRBV7-9 and TRBJ2-5; D remains ambiguous. CDR3 length: 15 amino acids. V shed 7 bases and J shed 1 base, with 16 bases lying between them. CDR1 is SEHNR, CDR2 FQNEAQ, per germline (reference sequence). The CDR3 loop reads CASTEINRFQETQYF. CDR3 bases: TGTGCCAGCACCGAAATAAACAGATTCCAAGAGACCCAGTACTTC. Drawing the rest from reference TRBV7-9 and TRBJ2-5, the complete variable domain is DTGVSQNPRHKITKRGQNVTFRCDPISEHNRLYWYRQTLGQGPEFLTYFQNEAQLEKSRLLSDRFSAERPKGSFSTLEIQRTEQGDSAMYLCASTEINRFQETQYFGPGTRLLVL.

J is TRBJ1-6 and V is TRBV5-1; TRBD1 agrees at 8 bases. Looked up from germline, CDR1 is SGHRS and CDR2 is YFSETQ. The CDR3 length is 14 residues. The V segment lost 4 bases and the J segment 5 bases; nucleotides outside the gene matches: 2. DNA for the CDR3: TGCGCCAGCAGCGGACAGGGACATAATTCACCCCTCCACTTT. Translated: CASSGQGHNSPLHF.

This chain connects TRBV30 to TRBJ2-5; D might be TRBD2 (5 bases). V lost 0 bases and J lost 0, with 5 bases in between. Germline loops: CDR1 GTSNPN, CDR2 SVGIG (reference sequence). The CDR3 totals 13 residues. The DNA of the CDR3 is TGTGCCTGGAGTGTGGACTACCAAGAGACCCAGTACTTC. Its translation: CAWSVDYQETQYF.

For this clone: Other DNA sequences of this sample code for an identical CDR3. The rearrangement uses TRBV2 and TRBJ2-7, with unresolved D. CDR3 size: 13 residues. The V and J ends lost 1 base and 3 bases respectively, with 7 bases between them. From germline, CDR1 is SNHLY and CDR2 FYNNEI. The DNA of the CDR3 is TGTGCCAGCAGTGAAGGAATTGACTACGAGCAGTACTTC. This codes for CASSEGIDYEQYF. The full variable domain, in which reference TRBV2 and TRBJ2-7 provide the parts outside the CDR3, is EPEVTQTPSHQVTQMGQEVILRCVPISNHLYFYWYRQILGQKVEFLVSFYNNEISEKSEIFDDQFSVERPDGSNFTLKIRSTKLEDSAMYFCASSEGIDYEQYFGPGTRLTVT.

The chain links TRBV21-1 to TRBJ2-1; TRBD2 was called by the table and not checked on the DNA. TRBV21-1 is noted as a pseudogene. The CDR3 is 16 amino acids. The CDR3 loop reads CASSKGRAGRGNEQFF. Written as DNA, the CDR3 is TGTGCCAGCAGCAAAGGGAGAGCGGGGAGAGGCAATGAGCAGTTCTTC.

V gene TRBV11-2 combines with J gene TRBJ2-7; D not certain. This CDR3 comprises 14 residues. V was clipped by 3 bases and J by 6 bases, with 15 bases between them. Germline V gene lookup returns CDR1 SGHAT and CDR2 FQNNGV. The CDR3 DNA reads as TGTGCCAGCAGCTTCATAGAGTCCCCGGGCGAGCAGTACTTC. Translating gives CASSFIESPGEQYF.

The CDR3 region is CASSVGGSSNQPQHF. CDR3 DNA sequence: TGTGCCAGCAGCGTAGGGGGGAGTAGCAATCAGCCCCAGCATTTT. This rearrangement joins TRBV9 to TRBJ1-5; tentative D call: TRBD1 (5 bases). Per germline, CDR1 SGDLS and CDR2 YYNGEE. Deletions cut 0 bases from V and 0 bases from J, with 7 bases between. There are 15 residues in the CDR3.

The chain combines TRBV6-5 with TRBJ1-2, with TRBD1 identical over 8 bases. The germline gives CDR1 MNHEY, CDR2 SVGAGI. Germline trimming cut 6 bases from V and 10 bases from J; bases unmatched to any gene: 10. The CDR3 extends over 13 amino acids. DNA for the CDR3: TGTGCCAGCAGCCCAGCCGGACAGGGCGACTACACCTTC. Translating gives CASSPAGQGDYTF.

The chain employs TRBV25-1 and TRBJ2-7; D is unclear. The CDR3 length is 14 residues. Trimming removed 4 bases at V and 0 bases at J, with 10 bases between. Germline CDR1 is MGHDK and CDR2 is SYGVNS. In DNA, the CDR3 is TGTGCCAGCAGTGTCCACTACAACTCCTACGAGCAGTACTTC. This gives the protein CASSVHYNSYEQYF.

The chain employs TRBV7-2 and TRBJ1-4, with unresolved D. The germline CDR1 and CDR2 sequences are SGHTA and FQGNSA. V lost 2 bases and J 8 bases, leaving 9 bases between the germline ends. This CDR3 is 13 amino acids long. The CDR3 DNA reads TGTGCCAGCAGCTTAATCGACCGGGAAAAACTGTTTTTT. Translated, it gives CASSLIDREKLFF.

V usage is TRBV30 and J usage is TRBJ1-1; D is unresolved. Germline CDR1 is GTSNPN and CDR2 is SVGIG (reference sequence). The CDR3 runs 15 residues. V was cut by 0 bases and J by 0 bases, with 11 bases left in between. CDR3 region: CAWSVLQAVNTEAFF. The DNA for the CDR3 is TGTGCCTGGAGTGTACTTCAGGCAGTGAACACTGAAGCTTTCTTT.

Written as DNA, the CDR3 is TGTGCCAGCAGTGAGTCTAGCGGGGGCCCTAATTGGGGCATTCAGTACTTC. The encoded protein is CASSESSGGPNWGIQYF. The rearrangement joins TRBV2 to TRBJ2-4, with 10 bases fitting TRBD2. The CDR3 is made up of 17 amino acids. The germline CDR1 and CDR2 sequences are SNHLY and FYNNEI. The V gene end was trimmed by 3 bases and the J gene end by 9 bases; junction bases not matched to a gene: 14.